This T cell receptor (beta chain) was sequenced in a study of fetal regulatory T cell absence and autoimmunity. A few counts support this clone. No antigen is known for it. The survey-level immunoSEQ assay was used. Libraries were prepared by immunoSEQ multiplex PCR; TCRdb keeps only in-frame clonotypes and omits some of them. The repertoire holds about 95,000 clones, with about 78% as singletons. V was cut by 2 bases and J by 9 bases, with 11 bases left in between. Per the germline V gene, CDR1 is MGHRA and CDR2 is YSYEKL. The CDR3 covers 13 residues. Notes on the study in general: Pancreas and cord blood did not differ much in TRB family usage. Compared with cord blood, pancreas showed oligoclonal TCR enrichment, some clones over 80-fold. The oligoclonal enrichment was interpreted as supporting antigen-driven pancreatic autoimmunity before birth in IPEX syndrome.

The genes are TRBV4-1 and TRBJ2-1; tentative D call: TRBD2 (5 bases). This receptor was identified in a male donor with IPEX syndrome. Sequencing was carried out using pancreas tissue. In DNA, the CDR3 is TGCGCCAGCAGCCAATCCTTAGCGCCTGAGCAGTTCTTC. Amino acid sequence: CASSQSLAPEQFF.